Following are 25 T cell receptor beta chains from one sample sequenced in a study of T cell responses to AZD1222 COVID-19 vaccine. Clones were read by immunoSEQ multiplex PCR, and TCRdb kept only the in-frame ones, dropping some. The data hold around 130,000 clones, with around 88% observed a single time. The sequenced sample was peripheral blood, obtained on day 0 of AZD1222 vaccination. These TCRs come from an adult in good health.

The V gene is TRBV6-2 or TRBV6-3, the J gene TRBJ1-1; D may be TRBD1 (5 bases). Trimming removed 4 bases from V and 8 bases from J, with 17 bases in between. This CDR3 spans 14 amino acids. The germline gives CDR1 MNHEY, CDR2 SVGEGT. In nucleotides, the CDR3 is TGTGCCAGCAGTTCCCCTGGGGGTATTTCAGAAGCTTTCTTT. The encoded protein is CASSSPGGISEAFF.

CDR3 DNA: TGTGCCTCAAGGGGGGACCACGAGCAGTACTTC. Amino acids: CASRGDHEQYF. The chain uses TRBV21-1 and TRBJ2-7. TRBV21-1 corresponds to a pseudogene. CDR3 length: 11 residues.

The DNA of the CDR3 is TGTGCCAGCAGCCAAGTGTCTAGCGGGACAATACACAATGAGCAGTTCTTC. Protein sequence: CASSQVSSGTIHNEQFF. The gene calls are TRBV4-2 and TRBJ2-1, with 9 bases aligning to TRBD2. This CDR3 has 17 amino acids. CDR1 and CDR2 from the germline V gene are LGHNA and YNFKEQ. The junction had 9 bases not matched to a gene; V was cut back by 1 base and J by 5 bases.

V is TRBV6-5 and J is TRBJ1-6, with TRBD1 as a possible D gene (6 bases). The germline CDR1 and CDR2 sequences are MNHEY and SVGAGI. V gave up 4 bases and J gave up 11 bases, with 15 bases separating them. This CDR3 is built from 14 residues. The CDR3 bases are TGTGCCAGCAGTTTGACGACAGGCCCGACACCCCTCCACTTT. It codes for CASSLTTGPTPLHF.

The chain has TRBV7-9 and TRBJ2-5, with TRBD2 matching 11 bases. The CDR3 runs 17 residues. V lost 5 bases and J lost 5; bases outside the gene matches: 13. Germline V lookup: CDR1 SEHNR, CDR2 FQNEAQ (reference sequence). CDR3 nucleotide sequence: TGTGCCAGCAGCCTAGAGGGTAGCGGGAGGGCATATGAGACCCAGTACTTC. It translates to CASSLEGSGRAYETQYF.

This rearrangement joins TRBV25-1 to TRBJ1-2, with D possibly TRBD1 on 5 matching bases. Per germline, CDR1 MGHDK and CDR2 SYGVNS. CDR3 size: 12 residues. The DNA for the CDR3 is TGTGCGAGCCTCGGGGCAGGCTATGGCTACACCTTC. Amino acids: CASLGAGYGYTF.

The J gene is TRBJ1-1, the V gene TRBV28; perhaps TRBD1 as D (5 bases). Germline CDR1 MDHEN, CDR2 SYDVKM. V was shortened by 2 bases and J by 1 base, with 14 bases between the two germline ends. The CDR3 has 16 residues. The CDR3 region has the DNA TGTGCCAGCAGTTTAATGGGGCGGGTGGGGAACACTGAAGCTTTCTTT. Protein product: CASSLMGRVGNTEAFF.

The V call is TRBV7-9, the J call TRBJ2-3; D unresolved. This CDR3 has 14 amino acids. V lost 0 bases, J lost 6 bases, and 10 bases lay in between. Germline values: CDR1 SEHNR, CDR2 FQNEAQ (reference sequence). CDR3 amino acids: CASSLALASDTQYF. CDR3 bases: TGTGCCAGCAGCTTAGCTTTGGCGTCGGATACGCAGTATTTT.

The V and J genes are TRBV29-1 and TRBJ2-7; D perhaps matches TRBD2 (7 bases). The V end was cut by 6 bases, the J end by 7 bases, with 19 bases between. Per germline, CDR1 SQVTM and CDR2 ANQGSEA. This CDR3 contains 13 residues. CDR3: CSVVEPGGREQYF. CDR3 DNA: TGCAGCGTCGTTGAGCCGGGGGGCAGGGAGCAGTACTTC.

This sequence joins TRBV25-1 and TRBJ2-1; possibly TRBD2 for D (7 bases). Germline V gene sequence: CDR1 MGHDK, CDR2 SYGVNS. V lost 3 bases and J lost 3, with 12 bases in between. The CDR3 totals 15 residues. CDR3 residues: CASSDVGGGYNEQFF. CDR3 in DNA: TGTGCCAGCAGTGATGTGGGAGGGGGCTACAATGAGCAGTTCTTC.

The V and J genes are TRBV21-1 and TRBJ1-2. TRBV21-1 is assigned pseudogene status. The CDR3 extends over 16 amino acids. CDR3 region: CASYEGKSGVNYGYTF. The CDR3 coding sequence is TGTGCCAGCTATGAGGGTAAGTCTGGGGTTAACTATGGCTACACCTTC.

The chain couples TRBV12-3 or TRBV12-4 to TRBJ2-5; no definite D call. This CDR3 has 11 residues. Trimming stripped 10 bases from V and 3 bases from J, with 9 bases between. This chain's CDR3 is CATGRKETQYF. The CDR3 DNA reads as TGTGCCACCGGACGGAAAGAGACCCAGTACTTC.

The V gene is TRBV6-2 or TRBV6-3, the J gene TRBJ2-7, with TRBD2 matching 9 bases. V trimming: 4 bases; J trimming: 2 bases; junction bases outside the gene matches: 9. Germline-derived CDR1 and CDR2 are MNHEY and SVGEGT. CDR3 size: 16 residues. The CDR3 spells CASSSMPTSGPYEQYF. The CDR3 DNA follows: TGTGCCAGCAGTTCCATGCCGACTAGCGGCCCCTACGAGCAGTACTTC.

J is TRBJ2-7 and V is TRBV7-9, with a possible D match to TRBD2 (5 bases). Germline assignment: CDR1 SEHNR and CDR2 FQNEAQ (reference sequence). Trimming shortened V by 1 base and J by 3 bases, and 25 bases separated the two germline ends. This CDR3 has 19 amino acids. The CDR3 reads CASSLVVGLNQAGDYEQYF. CDR3 DNA sequence: TGTGCCAGCAGCTTAGTGGTCGGGTTAAACCAGGCCGGGGACTACGAGCAGTACTTC.

The chain recombines TRBV18 with TRBJ2-1, with 7 bases that match TRBD2. The CDR3 totals 13 residues. The junction had 5 bases not matched to a gene; V was cut back by 3 bases and J by 9 bases. Germline V CDR1 and CDR2: KGHSH, LQKENI. The CDR3 region has the DNA TGTGCCAGCTCACCGAGGCGGGAGATTGAGCAGTTCTTC. Its protein product is CASSPRREIEQFF. The variable domain in full, completed from reference TRBV18 and TRBJ2-1, reads NAGVMQNPRHLVRRRGQEARLRCSPMKGHSHVYWYRQLPEEGLKFMVYLQKENIIDESGMPKERFSAEFPKEGPSILRIQQVVRGDSAAYFCASSPRREIEQFFGPGTRLTVL.

J is TRBJ1-4 and V is TRBV30; possible D gene TRBD1, 6 bases. The CDR3 runs 12 residues. Germline CDR1 GTSNPN, CDR2 SVGIG (reference sequence). V was clipped by 5 bases and J by 3 bases, with 7 bases between them. The CDR3, as DNA: TGTGCCTGGGGACAGTCTAATGAAAAACTGTTTTTT. Encoded protein: CAWGQSNEKLFF.

This clone was found a few times. The chain joins TRBV5-1 to TRBJ2-1; D is perhaps TRBD2 (5 bases). V was trimmed by 6 bases and J by 6 bases, leaving 16 bases between them. CDR1 is SGHRS and CDR2 is YFSETQ in the germline V gene. This CDR3 spans 14 amino acids. The CDR3, as DNA: TGCGCCAGCAAATTACCGGCGGGCCTCAATGAGCAGTTCTTC. Its translation is CASKLPAGLNEQFF.

The chain employs TRBV6-2 or TRBV6-3 and TRBJ1-1; D ambiguous. Per germline, CDR1 MNHEY and CDR2 SVGEGT. The V end lost 6 bases, the J end lost 0 bases, and 11 bases lay between the germline ends. This CDR3 contains 14 residues. CDR3 in amino acids: CASSSLAMNTEAFF. The CDR3 coding sequence is TGTGCCAGCAGCTCCCTAGCCATGAACACTGAAGCTTTCTTT.

The gene calls are TRBV10-3 and TRBJ2-2; D might be TRBD1 (6 bases). This CDR3 has 13 residues. Trimming stripped 9 bases from V and 4 bases from J, with 12 bases between. In germline, CDR1 is ENHRY, CDR2 SYGVKD. The CDR3: CAIRTETTGELFF. CDR3 nucleotide sequence: TGTGCCATTAGGACAGAAACCACCGGGGAGCTGTTTTTT.

This clone was seen a few times. The CDR3, as DNA: TGTGCCAGTAGTCAGCCCGGGTATACCGGGGAGCTGTTTTTT. Protein product: CASSQPGYTGELFF. The genes are TRBV19 and TRBJ2-2; D not certain. The V gene lost 5 bases and the J gene lost 5 bases, with 12 bases spanning the gap. CDR3 size: 14 residues. Germline assignment: CDR1 LNHDA and CDR2 SQIVND (reference sequence). Together with reference TRBV19 and TRBJ2-2, the CDR3 gives the full variable domain: DGGITQSPKYLFRKEGQNVTLSCEQNLNHDAMYWYRQDPGQGLRLIYYSQIVNDFQKGDIAEGYSVSREKKESFPLTVTSAQKNPTAFYLCASSQPGYTGELFFGEGSRLTVL.

The genes are TRBV29-1 and TRBJ2-1, with 7 bases matching TRBD2. The germline CDR1 and CDR2 sequences are SQVTM and ANQGSEA. V was clipped by 4 bases and J by 7 bases; unmatched bases: 7. This CDR3 contains 13 residues. DNA of the CDR3: TGCAGCGTTGGTCGGGACGGGGGGAATGAGCAGTTCTTC. Its translation: CSVGRDGGNEQFF.

V gene TRBV15 combines with J gene TRBJ1-1, with D tentatively TRBD1 (6 bases). This CDR3 contains 13 residues. Trimming shortened V by 0 bases and J by 7 bases, and 9 bases separated the two germline ends. Germline CDR1 LNHNV, CDR2 YYDKDF (reference sequence). The CDR3 region is CATSRDEGGEAFF. The CDR3 DNA sequence: TGTGCCACCAGCAGAGACGAGGGGGGTGAAGCTTTCTTT.

The rearrangement uses TRBV12-3 or TRBV12-4 and TRBJ2-7; D gene ambiguous. CDR3 length equals 12 residues. V dropped 3 bases and J dropped 6 bases, with 9 bases sitting between them. This CDR3 reads CASSFLRSEQYF. The CDR3 coding sequence is TGTGCCAGCAGTTTTTTGAGGAGCGAGCAGTACTTC.

This clone was counted a single time. J is TRBJ2-1 and V is TRBV4-3, with D possibly TRBD1 on 5 matching bases. The CDR3 sequence is 15 residues long. V lost 4 bases and J 0 bases, leaving 10 bases between the germline ends. Germline V gives CDR1 LGHNA, CDR2 YSLEER. The CDR3: CASSPDRSSYNEQFF. CDR3 DNA: TGCGCCAGCAGCCCCGACAGAAGCTCCTACAATGAGCAGTTCTTC.

The rearrangement uses TRBV7-2 and TRBJ2-3; D possibly corresponds to TRBD1 (5 bases). V was pared by 2 bases and J by 3 bases, with 9 bases between. Per the germline V gene, CDR1 is SGHTA and CDR2 is FQGNSA. The CDR3 covers 14 residues. CDR3 coding DNA: TGTGCCAGCAGCTTAAACCAGGGTACAGATACGCAGTATTTT. Amino acids: CASSLNQGTDTQYF. The whole variable domain, filled in from reference TRBV7-2 and TRBJ2-3, reads GAGVSQSPSNKVTEKGKDVELRCDPISGHTALYWYRQSLGQGLEFLIYFQGNSAPDKSGLPSDRFSAERTGGSVSTLTIQRTQQEDSAVYLCASSLNQGTDTQYFGPGTRLTVL.